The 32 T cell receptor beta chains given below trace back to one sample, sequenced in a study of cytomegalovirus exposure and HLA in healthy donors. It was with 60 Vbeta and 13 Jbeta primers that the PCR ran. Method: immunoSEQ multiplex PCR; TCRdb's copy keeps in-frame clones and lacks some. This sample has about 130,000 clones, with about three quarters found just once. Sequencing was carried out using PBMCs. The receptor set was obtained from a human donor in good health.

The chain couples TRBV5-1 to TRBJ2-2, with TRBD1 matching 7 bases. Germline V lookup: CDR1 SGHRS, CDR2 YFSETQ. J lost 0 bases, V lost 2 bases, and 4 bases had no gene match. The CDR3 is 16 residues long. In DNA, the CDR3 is TGCGCCAGCAGCTTAACGGGACAGCCGAACACCGGGGAGCTGTTTTTT. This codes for CASSLTGQPNTGELFF.

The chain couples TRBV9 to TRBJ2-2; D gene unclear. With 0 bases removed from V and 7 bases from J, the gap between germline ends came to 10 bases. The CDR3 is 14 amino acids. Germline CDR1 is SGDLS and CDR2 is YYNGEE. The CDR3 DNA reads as TGTGCCAGCAGCGTAGCTCTCCAGTACGGGGAGCTGTTTTTT. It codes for CASSVALQYGELFF.

The CDR3 DNA is TGTGCCAGCAGTTTGTGGGGGAGGAGTTCACCCCTCCACTTT. Its translation: CASSLWGRSSPLHF. This sequence joins TRBV28 and TRBJ1-6; D may be TRBD1 (5 bases). Germline CDR1 is MDHEN and CDR2 is SYDVKM. The CDR3 sequence is 14 residues long. V was pared by 3 bases and J by 9 bases, with 12 bases between.

The CDR3 bases are TGTGCCAGCATTGCGGGGGGCCGGCGTGAGCAGTTCTTC. Protein sequence: CASIAGGRREQFF. The V call is TRBV28, the J call TRBJ2-1; TRBD2 agrees at 8 bases. V dropped 7 bases and J dropped 9; count of bases not matched to a gene: 8. The CDR3 has 13 residues. CDR1 and CDR2 (germline): MDHEN, SYDVKM.

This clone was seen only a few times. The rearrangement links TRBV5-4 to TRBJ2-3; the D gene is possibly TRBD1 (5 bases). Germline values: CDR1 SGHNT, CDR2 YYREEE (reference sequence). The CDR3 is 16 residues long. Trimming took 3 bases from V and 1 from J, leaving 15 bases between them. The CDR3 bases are TGTGCCAGCAGCTCAGGACAAAACCGTTGCACAGATACGCAGTATTTT. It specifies CASSSGQNRCTDTQYF.

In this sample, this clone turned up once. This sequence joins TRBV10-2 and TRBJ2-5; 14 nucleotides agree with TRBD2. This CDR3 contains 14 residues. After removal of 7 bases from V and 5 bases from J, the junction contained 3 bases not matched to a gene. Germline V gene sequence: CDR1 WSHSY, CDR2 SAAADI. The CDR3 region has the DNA TGCGCCAGCAAGACTAGCGGGGGGGCCGAGACCCAGTACTTC. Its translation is CASKTSGGAETQYF.

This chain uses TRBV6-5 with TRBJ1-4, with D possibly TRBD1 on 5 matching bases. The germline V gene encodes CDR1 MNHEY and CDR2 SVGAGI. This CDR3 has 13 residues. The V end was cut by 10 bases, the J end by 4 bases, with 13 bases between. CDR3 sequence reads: CATGQGGNEKLFF. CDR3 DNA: TGTGCCACCGGGCAGGGAGGTAATGAAAAACTGTTTTTT.

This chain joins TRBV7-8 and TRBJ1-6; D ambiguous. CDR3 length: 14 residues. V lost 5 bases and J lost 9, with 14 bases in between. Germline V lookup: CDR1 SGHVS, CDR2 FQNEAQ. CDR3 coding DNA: TGTGCCAGCAGCCCCGAGGCGGGCCTTTCACCCCTCCACTTT. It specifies CASSPEAGLSPLHF.

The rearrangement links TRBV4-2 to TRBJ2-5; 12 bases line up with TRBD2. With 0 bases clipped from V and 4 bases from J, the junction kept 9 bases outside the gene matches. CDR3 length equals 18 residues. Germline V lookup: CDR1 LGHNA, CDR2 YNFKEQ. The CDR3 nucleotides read TGTGCCAGCAGCCAAGAGGCGGTGGCTAGCGGGGGGGGAGAGACCCAGTACTTC. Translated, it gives CASSQEAVASGGGETQYF.

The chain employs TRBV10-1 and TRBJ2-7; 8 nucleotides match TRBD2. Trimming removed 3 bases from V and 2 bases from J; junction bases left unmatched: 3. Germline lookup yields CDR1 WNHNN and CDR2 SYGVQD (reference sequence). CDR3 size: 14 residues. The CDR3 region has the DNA TGCGCCAGCAGTGATAGCGGGGCCCCCTACGAGCAGTACTTC. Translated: CASSDSGAPYEQYF.

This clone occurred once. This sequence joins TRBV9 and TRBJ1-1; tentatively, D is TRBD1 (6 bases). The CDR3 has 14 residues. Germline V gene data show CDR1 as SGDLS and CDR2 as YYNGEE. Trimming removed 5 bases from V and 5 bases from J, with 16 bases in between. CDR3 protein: CASSSQGLNTEAFF. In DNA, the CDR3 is TGTGCCAGCAGTTCTCAGGGGCTCAATACTGAAGCTTTCTTT.

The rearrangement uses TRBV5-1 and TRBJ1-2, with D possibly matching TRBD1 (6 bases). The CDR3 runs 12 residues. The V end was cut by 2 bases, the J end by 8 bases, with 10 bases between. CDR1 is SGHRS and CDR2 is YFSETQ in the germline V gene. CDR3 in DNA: TGCGCCAGCAGCTTTACAGGGTTGGGCTACACCTTC. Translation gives CASSFTGLGYTF.

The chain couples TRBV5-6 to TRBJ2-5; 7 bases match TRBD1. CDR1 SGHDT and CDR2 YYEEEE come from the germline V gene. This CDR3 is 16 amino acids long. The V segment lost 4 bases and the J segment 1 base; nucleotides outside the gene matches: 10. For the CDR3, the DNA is TGTGCCAGCAGCCCCCCGGGATGGGACAGCCAAGAGACCCAGTACTTC. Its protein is CASSPPGWDSQETQYF.

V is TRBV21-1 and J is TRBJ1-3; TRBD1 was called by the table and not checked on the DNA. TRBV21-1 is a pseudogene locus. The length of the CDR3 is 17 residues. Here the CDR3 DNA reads TGTGCCAGCACCCGACGACATGCCCCCTTCTCTGGAAACACCATATATTTT. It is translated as CASTRRHAPFSGNTIYF.

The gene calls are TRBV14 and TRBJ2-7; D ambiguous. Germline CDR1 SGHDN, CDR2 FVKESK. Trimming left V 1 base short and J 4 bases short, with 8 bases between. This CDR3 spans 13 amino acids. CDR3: CASSQAGPYEQYF. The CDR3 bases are TGTGCCAGCAGCCAAGCCGGTCCTTACGAGCAGTACTTC.

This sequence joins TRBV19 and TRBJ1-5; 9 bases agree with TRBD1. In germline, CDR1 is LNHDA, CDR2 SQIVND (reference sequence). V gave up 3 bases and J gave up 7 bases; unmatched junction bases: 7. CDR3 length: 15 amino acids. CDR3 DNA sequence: TGTGCCAGTAGTATCGAGGGGACAGGGCTACAGCCCCAGCATTTT. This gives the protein CASSIEGTGLQPQHF.

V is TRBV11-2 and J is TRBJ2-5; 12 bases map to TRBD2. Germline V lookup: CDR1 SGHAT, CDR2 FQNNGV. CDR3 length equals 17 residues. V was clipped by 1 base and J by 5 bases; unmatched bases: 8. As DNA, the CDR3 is TGTGCCAGCAGCTTAGCTAGCGGGGGGGGTTTTATGGAGACCCAGTACTTC. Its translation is CASSLASGGGFMETQYF.

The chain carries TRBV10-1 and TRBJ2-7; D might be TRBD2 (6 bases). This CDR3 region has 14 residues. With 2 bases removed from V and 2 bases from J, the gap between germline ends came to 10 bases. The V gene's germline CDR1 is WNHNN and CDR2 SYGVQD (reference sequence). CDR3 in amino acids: CASSEGSGAYEQYF. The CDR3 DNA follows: TGCGCCAGCAGTGAGGGGTCGGGGGCCTACGAGCAGTACTTC.

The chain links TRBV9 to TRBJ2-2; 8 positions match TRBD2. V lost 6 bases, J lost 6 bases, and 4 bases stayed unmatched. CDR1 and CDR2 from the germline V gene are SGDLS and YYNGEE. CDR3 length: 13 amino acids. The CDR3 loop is CASTSGGAGELFF. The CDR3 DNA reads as TGTGCCAGCACGAGCGGGGGTGCCGGGGAGCTGTTTTTT.

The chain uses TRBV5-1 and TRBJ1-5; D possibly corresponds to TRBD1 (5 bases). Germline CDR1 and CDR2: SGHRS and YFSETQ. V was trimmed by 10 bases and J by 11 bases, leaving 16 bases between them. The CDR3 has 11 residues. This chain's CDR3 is CARLGAGTQHF. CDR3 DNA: TGCGCCCGTCTAGGGGCAGGGACCCAGCATTTT.

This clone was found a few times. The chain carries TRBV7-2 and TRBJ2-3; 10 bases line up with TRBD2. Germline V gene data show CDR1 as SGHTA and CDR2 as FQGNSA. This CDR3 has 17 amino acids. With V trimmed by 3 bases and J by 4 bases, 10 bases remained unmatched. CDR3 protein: CASSFLQAGGRSDTQYF. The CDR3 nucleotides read TGTGCCAGCAGCTTTCTCCAAGCGGGGGGGCGCTCAGATACGCAGTATTTT.

This chain's CDR3 is CASSVRDRGKESYQPQAFF. CDR3 DNA sequence: TGTGCCAGCAGCGTCCGGGACAGGGGCAAGGAGTCCTATCAACCTCAAGCTTTCTTT. The rearrangement joins TRBV11-2 to TRBJ1-1, with 10 bases identical to TRBD1. From germline, CDR1 is SGHAT and CDR2 FQNNGV. The CDR3 totals 19 residues. J was trimmed by 9 bases and V by 5 bases; bases with no gene match: 24.

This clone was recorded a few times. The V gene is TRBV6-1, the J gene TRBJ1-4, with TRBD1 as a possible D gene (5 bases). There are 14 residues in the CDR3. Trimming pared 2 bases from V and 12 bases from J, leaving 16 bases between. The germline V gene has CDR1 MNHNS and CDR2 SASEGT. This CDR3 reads CASSELDSTIQLFF. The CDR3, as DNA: TGTGCCAGCAGTGAACTCGACAGTACGATCCAACTGTTTTTT.

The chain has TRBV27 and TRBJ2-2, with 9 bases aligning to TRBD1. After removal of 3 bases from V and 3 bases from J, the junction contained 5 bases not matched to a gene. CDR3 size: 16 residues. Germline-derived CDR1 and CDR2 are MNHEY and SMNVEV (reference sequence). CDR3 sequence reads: CASSFPRTGDTGELFF. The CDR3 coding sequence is TGTGCCAGCAGTTTTCCCCGGACAGGGGACACCGGGGAGCTGTTTTTT.

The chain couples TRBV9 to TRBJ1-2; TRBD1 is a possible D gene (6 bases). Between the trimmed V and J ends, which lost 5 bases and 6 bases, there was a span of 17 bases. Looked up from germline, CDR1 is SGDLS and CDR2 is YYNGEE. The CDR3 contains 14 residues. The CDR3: CASSPIGTPNGYTF. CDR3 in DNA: TGTGCCAGCAGTCCTATCGGGACACCTAATGGCTACACCTTC.

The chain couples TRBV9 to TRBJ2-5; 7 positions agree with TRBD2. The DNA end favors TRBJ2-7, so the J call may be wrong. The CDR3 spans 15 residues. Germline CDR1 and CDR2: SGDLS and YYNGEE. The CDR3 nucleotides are TGTGCCAGCAGCCTGGTAGGGGCTAGCGGTGACGAGCAGTACTTC. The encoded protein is CASSLVGASGDEQYF.

This chain's CDR3 is CASSLFWTGAGETQYF. DNA of the CDR3: TGTGCCAGCAGCTTATTTTGGACAGGGGCGGGGGAGACCCAGTACTTC. The J gene is TRBJ2-5, the V gene TRBV7-2, with 9 bases identical to TRBD1. CDR3 length equals 16 residues. Per the germline V gene, CDR1 is SGHTA and CDR2 is FQGNSA. V dropped 2 bases and J dropped 5; count of bases not matched to a gene: 9.

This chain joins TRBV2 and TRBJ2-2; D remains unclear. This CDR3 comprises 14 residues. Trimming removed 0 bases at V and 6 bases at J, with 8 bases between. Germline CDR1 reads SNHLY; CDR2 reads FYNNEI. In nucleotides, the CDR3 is TGTGCCAGCAGTGAAGCGAGTCGGTCCGGGGAGCTGTTTTTT. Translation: CASSEASRSGELFF.

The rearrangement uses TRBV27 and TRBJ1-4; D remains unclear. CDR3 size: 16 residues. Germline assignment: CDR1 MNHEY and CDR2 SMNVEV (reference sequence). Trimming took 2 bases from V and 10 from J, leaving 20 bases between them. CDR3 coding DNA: TGTGCCAGCAGTTTACGAGGTGGGAGCTCGGGAGGAAAACTGTTTTTT. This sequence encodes CASSLRGGSSGGKLFF.

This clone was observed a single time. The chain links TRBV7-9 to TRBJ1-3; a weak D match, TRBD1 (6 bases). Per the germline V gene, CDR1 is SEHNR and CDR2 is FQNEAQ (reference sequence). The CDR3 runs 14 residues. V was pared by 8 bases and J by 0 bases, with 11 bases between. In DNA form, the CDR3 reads TGTGCCAGCTATGGACAGAGCTCTGGAAACACCATATATTTT. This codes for CASYGQSSGNTIYF.

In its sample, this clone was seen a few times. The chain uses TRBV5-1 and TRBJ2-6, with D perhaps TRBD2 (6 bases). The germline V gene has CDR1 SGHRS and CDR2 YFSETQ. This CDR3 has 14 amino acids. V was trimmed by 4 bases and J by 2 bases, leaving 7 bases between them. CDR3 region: CASSGGTGANVLTF. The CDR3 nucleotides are TGCGCCAGCAGCGGGGGGACTGGGGCCAACGTCCTGACTTTC.

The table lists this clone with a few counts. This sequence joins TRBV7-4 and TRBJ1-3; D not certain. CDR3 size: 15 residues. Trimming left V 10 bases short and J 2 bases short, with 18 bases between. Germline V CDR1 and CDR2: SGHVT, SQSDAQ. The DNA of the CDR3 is TGTGCCACCTGTTCGGCGGTTTTGACTGGAAACACCATATATTTT. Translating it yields CATCSAVLTGNTIYF.